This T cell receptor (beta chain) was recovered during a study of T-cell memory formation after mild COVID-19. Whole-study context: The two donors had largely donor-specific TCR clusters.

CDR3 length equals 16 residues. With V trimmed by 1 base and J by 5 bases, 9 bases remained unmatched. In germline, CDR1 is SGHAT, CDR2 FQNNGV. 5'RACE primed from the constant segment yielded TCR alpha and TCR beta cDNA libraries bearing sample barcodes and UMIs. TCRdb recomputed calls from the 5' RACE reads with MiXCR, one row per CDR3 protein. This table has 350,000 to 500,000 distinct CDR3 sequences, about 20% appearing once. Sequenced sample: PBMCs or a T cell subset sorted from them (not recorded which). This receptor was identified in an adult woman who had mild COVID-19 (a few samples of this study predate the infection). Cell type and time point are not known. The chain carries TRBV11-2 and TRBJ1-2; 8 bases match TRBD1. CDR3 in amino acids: CASSLVGTGLAYGYTF. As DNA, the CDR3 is TGTGCCAGCAGCTTAGTTGGGACAGGACTGGCGTATGGCTACACCTTC.